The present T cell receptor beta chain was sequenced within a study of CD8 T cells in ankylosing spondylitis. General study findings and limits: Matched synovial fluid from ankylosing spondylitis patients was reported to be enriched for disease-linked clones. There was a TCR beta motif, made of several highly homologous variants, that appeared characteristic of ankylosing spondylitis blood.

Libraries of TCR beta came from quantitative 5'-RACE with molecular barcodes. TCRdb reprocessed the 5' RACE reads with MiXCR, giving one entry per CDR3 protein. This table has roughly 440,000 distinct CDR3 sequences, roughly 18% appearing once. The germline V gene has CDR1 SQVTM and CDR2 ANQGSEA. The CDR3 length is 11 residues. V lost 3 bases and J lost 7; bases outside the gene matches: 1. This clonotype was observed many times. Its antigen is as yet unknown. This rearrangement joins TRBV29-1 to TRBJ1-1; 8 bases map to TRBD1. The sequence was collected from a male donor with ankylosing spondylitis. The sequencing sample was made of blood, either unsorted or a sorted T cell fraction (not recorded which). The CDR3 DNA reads TGCAGCGTTGAGGACAGGGTTGAAGCTTTCTTT. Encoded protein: CSVEDRVEAFF.